This TCR beta chain was recovered during a study of blood T cells in healthy people across ages. Findings and caveats of the study: Naive CD4+ cells and diversity were both higher in long-lived donors than in aged donors.

Through a sample-barcoded 5' primer and a J-beta primer mix, a second PCR was run for roughly 6 to 11 cycles. TCRdb re-called the 5' RACE reads through MiXCR, storing one row per CDR3 protein. The table records 650,000 to 700,000 distinct CDR3 sequences, about 32% of them present only once. Germline V gene sequence: CDR1 LGHNA, CDR2 YSLEER. The length of the CDR3 is 14 residues. As for this clonotype: Its matching antigen is unknown. A junction end diverges from the germline sequence, so it may reflect a read error.

Specimen: blood. This chain joins TRBV4-3 and TRBJ1-1, with D unresolved. The receptor's source is an elderly woman in good health. CDR3 in DNA: TGCACCAGCAGCCACCACCGGGGAAACACTGAAGCTTTCTTT. This encodes CTSSHHRGNTEAFF.